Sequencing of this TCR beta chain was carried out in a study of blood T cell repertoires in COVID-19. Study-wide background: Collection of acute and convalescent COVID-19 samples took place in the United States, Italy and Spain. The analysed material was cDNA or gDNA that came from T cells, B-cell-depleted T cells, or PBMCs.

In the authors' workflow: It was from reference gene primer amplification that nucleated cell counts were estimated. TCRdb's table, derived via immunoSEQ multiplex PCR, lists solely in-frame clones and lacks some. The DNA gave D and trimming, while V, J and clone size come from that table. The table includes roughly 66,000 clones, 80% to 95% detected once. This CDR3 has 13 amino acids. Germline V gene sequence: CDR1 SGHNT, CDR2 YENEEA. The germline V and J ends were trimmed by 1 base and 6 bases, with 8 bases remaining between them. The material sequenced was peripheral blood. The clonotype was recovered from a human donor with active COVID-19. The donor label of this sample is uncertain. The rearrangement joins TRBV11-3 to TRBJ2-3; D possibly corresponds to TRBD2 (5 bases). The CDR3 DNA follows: TGTGCCAGCAGCTTAGTGCGCGGGGATACGCAGTATTTT. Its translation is CASSLVRGDTQYF.